The 7 T cell receptor beta chains given below trace back to one sample, sequenced in a study of blood T cell repertoires in COVID-19. The repertoire was sequenced with immunoSEQ multiplex PCR; TCRdb's copy has only in-frame clones and lacks some. The sample yields under 200,000 clones, approximately 91% seen once. Sequencing was done on a sample of peripheral blood. The receptors were sampled from a man in his late teens or twenties with acute or convalescent COVID-19.

The chain has TRBV2 and TRBJ2-7; 11 nucleotides agree with TRBD1. Trimming at V came to 8 bases and at J to 6 bases, leaving 6 bases not matched to a gene. The length of the CDR3 is 13 residues. Germline CDR1 SNHLY, CDR2 FYNNEI. Written as DNA, the CDR3 is TGTGCCAGCGGGGGACAGGGGGAGGTCGAGCAGTACTTC. It is translated as CASGGQGEVEQYF.

The gene calls are TRBV28 and TRBJ2-2; tentative D call: TRBD2 (6 bases). The CDR3 contains 16 residues. The V end lost 3 bases, the J end lost 5 bases, and 16 bases lay between the germline ends. CDR1 is MDHEN and CDR2 is SYDVKM in the germline V gene. The CDR3 DNA reads TGTGCCAGCAGTTTTCCCGGGGTCGGGAGAACCGGGGAGCTGTTTTTT. Translating it yields CASSFPGVGRTGELFF.

V is TRBV7-8 and J is TRBJ1-2; 7 nucleotides match TRBD1. Germline CDR1 reads SGHVS; CDR2 reads FQNEAQ. The CDR3 contains 16 residues. The junction had 11 bases not matched to a gene; V was cut back by 2 bases and J by 5 bases. Here the CDR3 reads CASSLSAATGSYGYTF. CDR3 DNA: TGTGCCAGCAGCTTATCCGCGGCGACAGGGTCATATGGCTACACCTTC.

This clone was counted once. The chain joins TRBV5-8 to TRBJ1-1; tentative D call: TRBD1 (6 bases). Trimming removed 1 base at V and 2 bases at J, with 9 bases between. CDR3 length: 14 amino acids. Germline V gives CDR1 SGHTS, CDR2 YDEGEE. The DNA of the CDR3 is TGTGCCAGCAGCTTGCCGGGGGGCAACACTGAAGCTTTCTTT. Translation: CASSLPGGNTEAFF. The entire variable domain, with the rest obtained from reference TRBV5-8 and TRBJ1-1, is as follows: EAGVTQSPTHLIKTRGQQATLRCSPISGHTSVYWYQQALGLGLQFLLWYDEGEERNRGNFPPRFSGRQFPNYSSELNVNALELEDSALYLCASSLPGGNTEAFFGQGTRLTVV.

J is TRBJ1-1 and V is TRBV6-5; D not certain. This CDR3 contains 11 residues. CDR1 is MNHEY, CDR2 SVGAGI, per germline. Trimming left V 6 bases short and J 11 bases short, with 13 bases between. As DNA, the CDR3 is TGTGCCAGCAGGTTCGAGGGAGAGGCTTTCTTT. Translating it yields CASRFEGEAFF.

The chain joins TRBV19 to TRBJ1-3, with a possible D match to TRBD1 (5 bases). In germline, CDR1 is LNHDA, CDR2 SQIVND (reference sequence). This CDR3 comprises 13 residues. Trimming left V 7 bases short and J 3 bases short, with 10 bases between. This CDR3 is CASTWTSGNTIYF. The CDR3 nucleotides read TGTGCCAGTACTTGGACAAGTGGAAACACCATATATTTT. The whole variable domain, remainder taken from reference TRBV19 and TRBJ1-3, is DGGITQSPKYLFRKEGQNVTLSCEQNLNHDAMYWYRQDPGQGLRLIYYSQIVNDFQKGDIAEGYSVSREKKESFPLTVTSAQKNPTAFYLCASTWTSGNTIYFGEGSWLTVV.

This chain connects TRBV11-2 to TRBJ1-1, with 7 bases aligning to TRBD1. The germline gives CDR1 SGHAT, CDR2 FQNNGV. J was trimmed by 2 bases and V by 2 bases; bases with no gene match: 5. CDR3 length equals 15 residues. CDR3 region: CASSLQQGLNTEAFF. The CDR3 coding sequence is TGTGCCAGCAGCTTACAACAGGGGTTAAACACTGAAGCTTTCTTT.